This is a list of T cell receptor beta chains from one sample in a study of blood T cells in healthy people across ages. TCRdb redid the calling of the 5' RACE reads with MiXCR, one entry per CDR3 protein. The sample holds approximately 790,000 distinct CDR3 sequences, around two thirds seen once. Sequencing was carried out using blood. The source is a man aged 25-40 years in good health. CDR3s include the opening cysteine and the closing phenylalanine or tryptophan. Each record gives: V gene, clone size, J gene, D gene, CDR3 protein, CDR3 DNA. D genes are given only for firm matches. Size is stated for part of the rows, as once, few or many counts, or as a class when the clone is expanded.

TRBV7-2	.	TRBJ2-2	.	CASSLGSGYTGELFF	TGTGCCAGCAGCTTGGGGTCAGGGTATACCGGGGAGCTGTTTTTT
TRBV12-5	.	TRBJ2-3	TRBD2	CASGLVITSGGPSTDTQYF	TGTGCTAGTGGTTTGGTAATAACTAGCGGGGGCCCAAGCACAGATACGCAGTATTTT
TRBV3-1	.	TRBJ1-1	.	CASSLLDTAEAFF	TGTGCCAGCAGCCTGCTGGACACAGCTGAAGCTTTCTTT
TRBV3-1	.	TRBJ1-2	.	CASSQTRGDYGYTF	TGTGCCAGCAGCCAGACAAGGGGCGACTATGGCTACACCTTC
TRBV20-1	.	TRBJ2-1	.	CSARASVSPAAKQFF	TGCAGTGCTAGAGCCTCTGTCAGTCCCGCAGCTAAGCAGTTCTTC
TRBV20-1	.	TRBJ1-2	.	CSARESALSGYTF	TGCAGTGCTAGAGAGTCGGCGCTAAGTGGCTACACCTTC
TRBV6-2/TRBV6-3	few	TRBJ2-6	TRBD1	CASITGGTNSGANVLTF	TGTGCCAGCATCACAGGGGGTACGAACTCTGGGGCCAACGTCCTGACTTTC
TRBV5-1	.	TRBJ2-3	.	CASSLAQLFMDTQYF	TGCGCCAGCAGCTTGGCCCAGCTCTTTATGGATACGCAGTATTTT
TRBV9	.	TRBJ2-3	TRBD1	CASSVELGTGGTDTQYF	TGTGCCAGCAGCGTAGAGCTTGGGACAGGGGGAACAGATACGCAGTATTTT
TRBV4-2	.	TRBJ2-3	.	CASSHSRVNTDTQYF	TGTGCCAGCAGCCACTCTCGGGTAAACACAGATACGCAGTATTTT
TRBV13	.	TRBJ2-3	TRBD2	CASSLRLAGATDTQYF	TGTGCCAGCAGCTTACGGCTAGCGGGCGCCACAGATACGCAGTATTTT
TRBV4-3	many	TRBJ2-3	.	CASSQDRRGGRYF	TGCGCCAGCAGCCAAGATCGGCGGGGAGGTCGGTATTTT
TRBV7-2	.	TRBJ1-5	TRBD1	CASSISQGTMNQPQHF	TGTGCCAGCAGCATATCACAGGGGACAATGAATCAGCCCCAGCATTTT
TRBV6-2/TRBV6-3	.	TRBJ2-3	.	CASSYSPGANPDTQYF	TGTGCCAGCAGTTACTCCCCGGGGGCTAATCCAGATACGCAGTATTTT
TRBV6-5	.	TRBJ2-4	.	CASGQSLAKNIQYF	TGTGCCAGCGGACAGTCTCTAGCCAAAAACATTCAGTACTTC
TRBV11-2	few	TRBJ2-5	.	CASSSQGREETQYF	TGTGCCAGCAGCTCCCAGGGGCGCGAAGAGACCCAGTACTTC
TRBV7-3	.	TRBJ1-6	TRBD1	CASSPRQGALLHF	TGTGCCAGCAGCCCGAGACAGGGGGCTCTCCTCCACTTT
TRBV28	.	TRBJ2-1	TRBD2	CASTLSGRANEQFF	TGTGCCAGCACCCTGAGCGGGAGGGCCAATGAGCAGTTCTTC
TRBV9	few	TRBJ2-7	.	CASSVDAGHSYEQYF	TGTGCCAGCAGCGTAGACGCCGGGCACTCCTACGAGCAGTACTTC
TRBV20-1	.	TRBJ2-5	TRBD1	CSANLGQSDSWAQYF	TGCAGTGCTAACTTGGGACAGTCTGACTCATGGGCCCAGTACTTC
TRBV5-1	.	TRBJ2-4	TRBD1	CASSPAGTVGNIQYF	TGCGCCAGCAGCCCAGCCGGGACAGTCGGAAACATTCAGTACTTC
TRBV7-3	.	TRBJ1-1	.	CASSPGFDTEAFF	TGTGCCAGCAGCCCGGGGTTCGATACTGAAGCTTTCTTT
TRBV28	.	TRBJ2-7	.	CASSAGTRNYEQYF	TGTGCCAGCAGCGCGGGGACCAGGAACTACGAGCAGTACTTC
TRBV4-3	.	TRBJ1-2	.	CASSQEDYYGYTF	TGCGCCAGCAGCCAAGAAGACTACTATGGCTACACCTTC
TRBV28	.	TRBJ2-1	.	CASEGRPDNEQFF	TGTGCCAGCGAGGGCAGGCCTGACAATGAGCAGTTCTTC
TRBV12-3/TRBV12-4	.	TRBJ1-1	.	CASSFRRSGDTEAFF	TGTGCCAGCAGTTTTCGGAGGTCAGGGGACACTGAAGCTTTCTTT
TRBV2	once	TRBJ2-7	.	CASAGPQSPYEQYF	TGTGCCAGCGCCGGGCCCCAATCTCCTTACGAGCAGTACTTC
TRBV11-1	few	TRBJ2-3	.	CASSKDRDTQYF	TGTGCCAGCAGCAAGGACAGAGATACGCAGTATTTT
TRBV29-1	.	TRBJ2-7	.	CSVVRPLDYEQYF	TGCAGCGTTGTTCGTCCATTAGACTACGAGCAGTACTTC
TRBV9	.	TRBJ2-3	TRBD2	CASSASGTSLIDTQYF	TGTGCCAGCAGCGCATCCGGGACTAGCTTGATAGATACGCAGTATTTT
TRBV25-1	few	TRBJ1-4	.	CASSESRDNEKLFF	TGTGCCAGCAGTGAATCCAGGGATAATGAAAAACTGTTTTTT
TRBV29-1	few	TRBJ1-2	.	CSGGPEGHLNYGYTF	TGCAGCGGAGGTCCGGAGGGACACCTTAACTATGGCTACACCTTC
TRBV12-3/TRBV12-4	few	TRBJ2-4	.	CASSPLIREQYF	TGTGCCAGCAGCCCACTAATTCGGGAGCAGTACTTC
TRBV4-3	.	TRBJ2-7	.	CASSPTPRFEQYF	TGCGCCAGCAGCCCGACCCCTCGGTTCGAGCAGTACTTC
TRBV20-1	.	TRBJ1-1	TRBD1	CSATPRTGLNTEAFF	TGCAGTGCAACCCCCCGGACAGGGCTGAACACTGAAGCTTTCTTT
TRBV5-1	few	TRBJ2-1	TRBD1	CASSHPGTGFNEQFF	TGCGCCAGCAGCCACCCAGGGACAGGGTTTAATGAGCAGTTCTTC
TRBV20-1	.	TRBJ2-1	.	CSARDQQAGRRSYNEQFF	TGCAGTGCTAGAGATCAGCAGGCCGGCAGAAGATCCTACAATGAGCAGTTCTTC
TRBV7-2	few	TRBJ2-7	TRBD2	CASSLSLLAGGSYEQYF	TGTGCCAGCAGCTTATCCCTACTAGCGGGGGGCTCCTACGAGCAGTACTTC
TRBV7-8	.	TRBJ2-7	TRBD2	CASSYGTSGGISYEQYF	TGTGCCAGCAGCTACGGGACTAGCGGGGGCATCTCCTACGAGCAGTACTTC
TRBV6-2/TRBV6-3	.	TRBJ2-5	.	CASSLSFRGETQYF	TGTGCCAGCAGTCTATCCTTCAGGGGTGAGACCCAGTACTTC
TRBV6-5	.	TRBJ1-1	.	CASSKGETEAFF	TGTGCCAGCAGTAAGGGGGAAACTGAAGCTTTCTTT
TRBV29-1	.	TRBJ1-1	.	CSVSSTGNTEAFF	TGCAGCGTATCGTCGACAGGTAACACTGAAGCTTTCTTT
TRBV12-3/TRBV12-4	few	TRBJ2-1	.	CASSRRGDGEQFF	TGTGCCAGCAGTCGCAGGGGGGACGGCGAGCAGTTCTTC
TRBV27	.	TRBJ2-1	.	CASSHPTGLYANEQFF	TGTGCCAGCAGCCACCCCACAGGGCTTTACGCCAATGAGCAGTTCTTC
TRBV10-3	.	TRBJ2-3	.	CAISGTRTDTQYF	TGTGCCATCAGTGGCACCCGCACAGATACGCAGTATTTT
TRBV15	few	TRBJ2-7	.	CATSRGVVAYEQYF	TGTGCCACCAGCAGAGGCGTAGTAGCCTACGAGCAGTACTTC
TRBV4-3	few	TRBJ2-7	TRBD1	CASSHRDRGSYEQYF	TGCGCCAGCAGCCACCGGGACAGGGGTTCCTACGAGCAGTACTTC
TRBV5-1	.	TRBJ2-1	.	CASSLGQGNHNEQFF	TGCGCCAGCAGCTTGGGGCAGGGGAACCACAATGAGCAGTTCTTC
TRBV27	.	TRBJ2-5	TRBD2	CASSWGGVYQETQYF	TGTGCCAGCAGTTGGGGGGGAGTTTACCAAGAGACCCAGTACTTC
TRBV10-3	.	TRBJ1-2	.	CATNAQGRGGGYTF	TGTGCCACCAACGCACAGGGTCGCGGGGGAGGCTACACCTTC
TRBV20-1	.	TRBJ2-7	.	CSASVGGRAYEQYF	TGCAGTGCCAGCGTGGGGGGTCGGGCCTACGAGCAGTACTTC
TRBV29-1	.	TRBJ1-4	.	CSVEEGAGEEKLFF	TGCAGCGTTGAAGAGGGCGCTGGGGAGGAAAAACTGTTTTTT
TRBV11-2	.	TRBJ2-5	.	CASSLEGGGGETQYF	TGTGCCAGCAGCTTAGAGGGAGGGGGAGGGGAGACCCAGTACTTC
TRBV7-2	few	TRBJ2-7	.	CASSSTLMHRGTTLYF	TGTGCCAGCAGCTCAACCCTGATGCACCGCGGGACAACTTTGTACTTC
TRBV4-3	few	TRBJ2-4	.	CASSPGLERQNIQNF	TGCGCCAGCAGCCCCGGTCTTGAAAGGCAAAACATTCAGAACTTC